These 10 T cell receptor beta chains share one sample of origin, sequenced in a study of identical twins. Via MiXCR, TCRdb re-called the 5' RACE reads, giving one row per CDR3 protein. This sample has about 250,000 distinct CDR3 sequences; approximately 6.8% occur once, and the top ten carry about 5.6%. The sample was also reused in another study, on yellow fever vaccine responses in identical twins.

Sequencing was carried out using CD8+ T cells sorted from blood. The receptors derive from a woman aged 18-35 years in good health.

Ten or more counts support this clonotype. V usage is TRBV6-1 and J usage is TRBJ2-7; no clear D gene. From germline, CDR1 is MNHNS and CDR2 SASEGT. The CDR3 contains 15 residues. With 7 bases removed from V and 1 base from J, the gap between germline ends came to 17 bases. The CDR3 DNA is TGTGCCAGCACCGCCTCCGGCAGTTTTTCCTACGAGCAGTACTTC. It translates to CASTASGSFSYEQYF.

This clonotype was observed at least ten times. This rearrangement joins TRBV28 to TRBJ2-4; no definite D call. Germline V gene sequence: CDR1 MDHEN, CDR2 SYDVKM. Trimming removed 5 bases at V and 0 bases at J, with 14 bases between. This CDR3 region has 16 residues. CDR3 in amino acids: CASSHPRPLAKNIQYF. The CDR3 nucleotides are TGTGCCAGCAGTCACCCACGGCCACTAGCCAAAAACATTCAGTACTTC.

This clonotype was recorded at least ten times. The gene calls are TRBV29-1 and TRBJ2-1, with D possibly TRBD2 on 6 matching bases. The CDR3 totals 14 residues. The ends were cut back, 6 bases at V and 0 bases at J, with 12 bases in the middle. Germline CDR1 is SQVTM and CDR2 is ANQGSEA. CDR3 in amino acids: CSVRGYGSYNEQFF. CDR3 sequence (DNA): TGCAGCGTCCGGGGGTACGGCTCCTACAATGAGCAGTTCTTC.

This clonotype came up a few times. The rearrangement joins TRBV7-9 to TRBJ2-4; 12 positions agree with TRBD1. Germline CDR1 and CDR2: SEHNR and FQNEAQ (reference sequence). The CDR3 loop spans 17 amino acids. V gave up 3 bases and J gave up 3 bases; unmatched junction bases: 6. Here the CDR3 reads CASSFAGQGAVKNIQYF. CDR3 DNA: TGTGCCAGCAGCTTCGCGGGACAGGGGGCTGTCAAAAACATTCAGTACTTC.

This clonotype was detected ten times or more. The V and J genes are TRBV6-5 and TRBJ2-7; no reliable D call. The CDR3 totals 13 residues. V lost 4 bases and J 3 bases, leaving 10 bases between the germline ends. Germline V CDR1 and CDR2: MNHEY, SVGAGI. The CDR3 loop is CASSFFSDYEQYF. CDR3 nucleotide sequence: TGTGCCAGCAGTTTTTTCTCTGACTACGAGCAGTACTTC.

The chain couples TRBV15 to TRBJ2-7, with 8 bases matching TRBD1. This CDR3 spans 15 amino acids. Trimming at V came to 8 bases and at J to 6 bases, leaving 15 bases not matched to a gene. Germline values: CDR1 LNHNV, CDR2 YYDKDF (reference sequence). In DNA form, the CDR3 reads TGTGCCACCGGGGCAGGGACAGGAGGTTGGGGCGAGCAGTACTTC. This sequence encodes CATGAGTGGWGEQYF.

DNA for the CDR3: TGTGCCAGCAGCTTGGTTCCAGGCGTCGGCTTAAATGAAAAACTGTTTTTT. Protein: CASSLVPGVGLNEKLFF. The genes are TRBV5-5 and TRBJ1-4; D unclear. The V and J ends lost 0 bases and 5 bases respectively, with 17 bases between them. This CDR3 comprises 17 residues. Germline V gives CDR1 SGHKS, CDR2 YYEKEE (reference sequence).

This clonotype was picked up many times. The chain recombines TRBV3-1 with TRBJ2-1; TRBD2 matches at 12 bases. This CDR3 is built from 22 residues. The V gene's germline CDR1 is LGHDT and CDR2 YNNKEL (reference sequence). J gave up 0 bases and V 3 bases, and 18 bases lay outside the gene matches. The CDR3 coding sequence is TGTGCCAGCAGCCACAAAGTGGAGGCTAGCGGGGGGGTTTCACTCTCCTACAATGAGCAGTTCTTC. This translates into CASSHKVEASGGVSLSYNEQFF.

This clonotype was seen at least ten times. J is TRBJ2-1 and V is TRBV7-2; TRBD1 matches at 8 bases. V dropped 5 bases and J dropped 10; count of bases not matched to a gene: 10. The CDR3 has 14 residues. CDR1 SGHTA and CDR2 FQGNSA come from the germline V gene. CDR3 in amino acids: CASSPGQGVYEQFF. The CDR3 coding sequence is TGTGCCAGCAGCCCCGGACAGGGAGTCTACGAGCAGTTCTTC.

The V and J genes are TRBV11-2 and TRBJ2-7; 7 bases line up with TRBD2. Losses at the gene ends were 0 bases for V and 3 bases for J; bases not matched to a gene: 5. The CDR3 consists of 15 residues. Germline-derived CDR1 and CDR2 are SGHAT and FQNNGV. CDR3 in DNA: TGTGCCAGCAGCTTAGAGGCAGCGGGGTACTACGAGCAGTACTTC. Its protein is CASSLEAAGYYEQYF.